This TCR beta chain was retrieved from a study of blood T cell repertoires in COVID-19 (dated by TCRdb to 2020 to 2021). General notes on the study: The collaborator samples originated in the United States, Italy and Spain and spanned the acute and convalescent phases of COVID-19. Deeply sampled blood TCRbeta repertoires from subjects exposed to, actively infected with, or recovered from COVID-19 were included in the dataset. A freely available public database, intended as a resource for researchers studying the immune response to SARS-CoV-2, is where the repertoires were released. HLA class I and class II types, where available, came from metadata supplied by the sample provider rather than from assay-based typing. Samples came from the ongoing ImmuneRACE study (first 160 participants) plus 1,254 subjects from 6 global collaborators. The material from the prospective study consisted of cDNA or gDNA derived from T cells, B-cell-depleted T cells, or PBMCs. A de-identified subject ID, COVID-19 status, age in years and sex were almost always included in the sample metadata.

The CDR3 runs 15 amino acids, cysteine and phenylalanine included. Only the CDR3 portion is preserved as DNA: 45 bases, with reading frame beginning at the first base. CDR1 is given as SGDLS and CDR2 as YYNGEE, both from the germline V gene. The germline V end is reduced by 1 base and the J end by 7 bases; junction bases left unmatched: 4. Turning to this clone: Its specific antigen is unknown. Base qualities were left out, and no much larger clone turns up one base away.

The immunoSEQ Assay, a bias-controlled multiplex PCR, was used to amplify TCRbeta CDR3 regions from genomic DNA. For the original study's pipeline: The number of nucleated cells in each sample was estimated by amplification of reference gene primers within the assay. To quantify the absolute abundance of each unique TCRbeta CDR3 rearrangement, sequence reads were collapsed and filtered. For each sample, productive Simpson clonality was calculated as the square root of Simpson's diversity index over productive rearrangements. The table comes from immuneACCESS by way of TCRdb, which keeps in-frame sequences with V and J called. Part of the clones is missing from these tables; in studies checked, under half for an unresolved V gene and the rest for unknown reasons. The D gene and trimming were derived from the DNA, and the V and J assignments and clone size from that table. The sample records around 95,000 clones, about 85% of which are singletons. The ten largest clones represent about 13% of the sample.

What the research found in general, with its limitations: How much clinical and demographic metadata was included differed by source and by participant, and the metadata was provided uncurated.

The collaborating institutions used their own protocols to collect whole blood in K2EDTA tubes. Collaborator samples were shipped for TCRbeta analysis as frozen whole blood, isolated PBMCs, or DNA extracted from either sample type. The clonotype was recovered from a human donor in a cohort sampled during active COVID-19. The sequence joins TRBV9 to TRBJ2-2; 10 middle bases align to TRBD2. Sequencing was done on a sample of peripheral blood. In nucleotide form, the sequence is TGTGCCAGCAGCGTACAAGCGGGAGGGGTCGGGGAGCTGTTTTTT. This translates into CASSVQAGGVGELFF.